A selection of T cell receptor beta chains follows, all from one sample in a study of cytomegalovirus exposure and HLA in healthy donors. Repertoires were generated with immunoSEQ multiplex PCR, while TCRdb's copy carries only in-frame clones and drops some. In the table there are more than 250,000 clones, approximately 90% of which are singletons. The material sequenced was PBMCs. Every receptor here comes from a woman younger than 30 in good health and CMV-seronegative. Both conserved end residues are part of each CDR3. A D gene is named only where the DNA matches it firmly. A clone size is listed for some rows: how often the clone was seen (once, few, many), or a class if it is expanded.

j_call | v_call | d_call | clone_size | cdr3_nt | cdr3_aa
TRBJ1-1 | TRBV5-1 | - | - | TGCGCCAGCAGCCCGGAGTTCGTTGGTGAAGCTTTCTTT | CASSPEFVGEAFF
TRBJ1-6 | TRBV7-6 | - | - | TGTGCCAGCAGCGGAAGTTCCCGAAGGGAGTCCCCCCTCCACTTT | CASSGSSRRESPLHF
TRBJ2-3 | TRBV7-8 | - | - | TGTGCCAGCAGCTTAGGGACAGGCACAGATACGCAGTATTTT | CASSLGTGTDTQYF
TRBJ1-5 | TRBV4-1 | - | - | TGCGCCAGCAGCCAAGCAAGCAATCAGCCCCAGCATTTT | CASSQASNQPQHF
TRBJ2-3 | TRBV6-1 | - | - | TGTGCCAGCAGGGAGATTAGGGATACGCAGTATTTT | CASREIRDTQYF
TRBJ1-2 | TRBV6-1 | - | - | TGTGCCAGCGATCGACCGCCCGGGAGCTATGGCTACACCTTC | CASDRPPGSYGYTF
TRBJ2-7 | TRBV9 | TRBD2 | - | TGTGCCAGCAGCGTAGGGGGACTAGTAGACGAGCAGTACTTC | CASSVGGLVDEQYF
TRBJ1-1 | TRBV2 | - | few | TGTGCCAGCACCCTGAGGACTGAAGCTTTCTTT | CASTLRTEAFF
TRBJ2-7 | TRBV7-9 | TRBD1 | - | TGTGCCAGCAGCTTAGCAGAGGGACAGGGAGGCGAGCAGTACTTC | CASSLAEGQGGEQYF
TRBJ1-6 | TRBV14 | TRBD1 | - | TGTGCCAGCAGCCACCAAAGGACAGGGATGAATTCACCCCTCCACTTT | CASSHQRTGMNSPLHF
TRBJ1-2 | TRBV2 | TRBD1 | - | TGTGCCAGCAGTGGACAGGGACCTAACTATGGCTACACCTTC | CASSGQGPNYGYTF
TRBJ2-7 | TRBV9 | - | - | TGTGCCAGCAGCCCTCGGGTGGTCACCTACGAGCAGTACTTC | CASSPRVVTYEQYF
TRBJ1-2 | TRBV7-9 | TRBD1 | - | TGTGCCAGCAGCTCACAGGGACAGGGCCTTTGGCCTTTCTATGGCTACACCTTC | CASSSQGQGLWPFYGYTF
TRBJ1-1 | TRBV7-3 | TRBD1 | - | TGTGCCAGCAGCTGGACAGGGACCACTGAAGCTTTCTTT | CASSWTGTTEAFF
TRBJ1-6 | TRBV19 | - | once | TGTGCCAGTAGTATTGTCCGTCGACAATTCTTGGATTCACCCCTCCACTTT | CASSIVRRQFLDSPLHF
TRBJ1-2 | TRBV7-9 | - | - | TGTGCCAGCAGCTCTATCGGGACAAAAGGAAATGGCTACACCTTC | CASSSIGTKGNGYTF
TRBJ2-1 | TRBV15 | - | - | TGTGCCACCAGCAGAGGTTTTCTCGAGGGCTACAATGAGCAGTTCTTC | CATSRGFLEGYNEQFF
TRBJ1-1 | TRBV4-2 | TRBD1 | - | TGTGCCAGCACACAGGGGATGAACACTGAAGCTTTCTTT | CASTQGMNTEAFF
TRBJ2-1 | TRBV6-1 | - | once | TGTGCCAGCAGTGAAGACGGGGGTTACAATGAGCAGTTCTTC | CASSEDGGYNEQFF
TRBJ1-5 | TRBV21-1 | - | - | TGTGCCAGACCTCTCTCCCGGACAGGGCCTGAGCCCCAGCATTTT | CARPLSRTGPEPQHF
TRBJ2-2 | TRBV6-5 | - | - | TGTGCCAGCAGTTACAGGGGAAACACCGGGGAGCTGTTTTTT | CASSYRGNTGELFF
TRBJ1-2 | TRBV6-5 | TRBD1 | - | TGTGCCAGCAGTTCCAGGGACAGGGGCTCTTATGGCTACACCTTC | CASSSRDRGSYGYTF
TRBJ1-6 | TRBV27 | - | - | TGTGCCAGCAGTTTAAGTGGGGATGGGGCAAATAATTCCCCCCTCCACTTT | CASSLSGDGANNSPLHF
TRBJ2-1 | TRBV9 | TRBD2 | - | TGTGCCAGCAGCGCCACTAGCGGGATCTACAATGAGCAGTTCTTC | CASSATSGIYNEQFF
TRBJ2-7 | TRBV4-2 | TRBD2 | - | TGTGCCAGCAGCCAAGACACTAGCGGGGCCTCCTACGAGCAGTACTTC | CASSQDTSGASYEQYF
TRBJ2-7 | TRBV5-6 | TRBD1 | - | TGTGCCAGCAGCTTTCTCTCTCCAGGGGGCTCACACGAGCAGTACTTC | CASSFLSPGGSHEQYF
TRBJ1-5 | TRBV6-5 | - | - | TGTGCCAGCAGTCTACTACCGGTTGGCAATCAGCCCCAGCATTTT | CASSLLPVGNQPQHF
TRBJ2-3 | TRBV2 | TRBD2 | - | TGTGCCAGCAGGCCTCAGCGGGGGGGAGGTACGCAGTATTTT | CASRPQRGGGTQYF
TRBJ2-6 | TRBV29-1 | TRBD1 | - | TGCAGCGTTTCAGGGGGTACTGGGGCCAACGTCCTGACTTTC | CSVSGGTGANVLTF
TRBJ2-1 | TRBV11-2 | TRBD2 | - | TGTGCCAGCAGCTTATTAGCGGGGGGCTACAATGAGCAGTTCTTC | CASSLLAGGYNEQFF
TRBJ1-1 | TRBV14 | - | - | TGTGCCAGCAGCCGAAGGCAGAGCGTGAACACTGAAGCTTTCTTT | CASSRRQSVNTEAFF
TRBJ2-7 | TRBV23-1 | - | - | TGCGCCAGCAGTCAATTATCAGGAGGGTACGAGCAGTACTTC | CASSQLSGGYEQYF
TRBJ2-4 | TRBV9 | - | - | TGTGCCAGCAGTAGTGTTACCCAAAACATTCAGTACTTC | CASSSVTQNIQYF